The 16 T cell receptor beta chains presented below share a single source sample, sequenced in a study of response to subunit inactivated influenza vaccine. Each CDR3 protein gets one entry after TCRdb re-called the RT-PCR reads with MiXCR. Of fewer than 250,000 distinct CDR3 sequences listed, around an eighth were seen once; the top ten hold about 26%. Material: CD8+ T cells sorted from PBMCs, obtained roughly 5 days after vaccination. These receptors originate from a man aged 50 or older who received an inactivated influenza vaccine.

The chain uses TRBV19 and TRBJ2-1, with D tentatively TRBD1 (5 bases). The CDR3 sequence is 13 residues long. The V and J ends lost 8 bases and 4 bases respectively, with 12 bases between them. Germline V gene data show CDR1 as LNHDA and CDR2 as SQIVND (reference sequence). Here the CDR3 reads CASSWGGYNEQFF. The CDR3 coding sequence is TGTGCCAGTTCCTGGGGCGGTTACAATGAGCAGTTCTTC.

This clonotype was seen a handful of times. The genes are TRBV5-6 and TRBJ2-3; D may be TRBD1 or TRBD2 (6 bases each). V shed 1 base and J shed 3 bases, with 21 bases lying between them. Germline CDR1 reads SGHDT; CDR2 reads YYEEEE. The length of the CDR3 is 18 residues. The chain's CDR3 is CASSLIGGHRVGTDTQYF. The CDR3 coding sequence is TGTGCCAGCAGCTTGATCGGGGGCCATAGGGTAGGAACAGATACGCAGTATTTT.

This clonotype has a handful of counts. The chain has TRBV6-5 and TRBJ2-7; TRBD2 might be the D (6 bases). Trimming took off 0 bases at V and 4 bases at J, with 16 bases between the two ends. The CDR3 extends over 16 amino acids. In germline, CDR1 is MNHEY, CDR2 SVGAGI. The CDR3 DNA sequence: TGTGCCAGCAGTTACTCGATAATCGGGGGAGAGTACGAGCAGTACTTC. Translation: CASSYSIIGGEYEQYF.

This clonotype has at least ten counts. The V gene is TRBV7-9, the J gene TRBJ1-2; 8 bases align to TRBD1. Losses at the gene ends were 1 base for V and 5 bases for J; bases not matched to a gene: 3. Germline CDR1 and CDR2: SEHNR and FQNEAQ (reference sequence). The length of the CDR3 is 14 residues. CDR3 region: CASSLGQGAYGYTF. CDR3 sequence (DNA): TGTGCCAGCAGCTTAGGTCAGGGGGCTTATGGCTACACCTTC.

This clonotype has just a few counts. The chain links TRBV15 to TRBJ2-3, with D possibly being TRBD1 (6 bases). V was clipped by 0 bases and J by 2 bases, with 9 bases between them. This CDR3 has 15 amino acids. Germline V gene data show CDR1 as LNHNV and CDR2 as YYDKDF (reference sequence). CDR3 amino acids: CATSRDRGFTDTQYF. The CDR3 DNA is TGTGCCACCAGCAGAGACAGGGGATTCACAGATACGCAGTATTTT.

The CDR3 nucleotides are TGTGCCAGCAGCTTAGAAGAGCCAGCGGGGGAGGAGACCCAGTACTTC. Translated: CASSLEEPAGEETQYF. J is TRBJ2-5 and V is TRBV7-8; TRBD2 matches at 8 bases. Germline CDR1 and CDR2: SGHVS and FQNEAQ. V lost 1 base to trimming and J lost 5 bases; unmatched junction nucleotides: 9. This CDR3 contains 16 residues.

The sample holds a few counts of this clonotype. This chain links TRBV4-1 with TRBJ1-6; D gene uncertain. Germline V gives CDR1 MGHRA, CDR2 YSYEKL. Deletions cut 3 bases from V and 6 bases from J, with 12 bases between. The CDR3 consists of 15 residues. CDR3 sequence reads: CASSHLTSANSPLHF. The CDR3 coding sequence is TGCGCCAGCAGCCACCTAACAAGTGCTAATTCACCCCTCCACTTT.

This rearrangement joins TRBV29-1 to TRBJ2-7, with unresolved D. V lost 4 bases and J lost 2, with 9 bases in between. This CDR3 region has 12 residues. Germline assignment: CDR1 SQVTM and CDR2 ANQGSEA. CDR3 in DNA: TGCAGCGTTGGTCAGGTCCCCTACGAGCAGTACTTC. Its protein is CSVGQVPYEQYF.

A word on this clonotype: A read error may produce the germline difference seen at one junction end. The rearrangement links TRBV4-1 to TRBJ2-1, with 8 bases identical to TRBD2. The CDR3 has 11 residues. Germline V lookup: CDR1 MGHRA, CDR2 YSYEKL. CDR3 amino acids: CASSQGLERFF. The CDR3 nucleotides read TGCGCCAGCAGCCAGGGACTAGAGCGGTTCTTC.

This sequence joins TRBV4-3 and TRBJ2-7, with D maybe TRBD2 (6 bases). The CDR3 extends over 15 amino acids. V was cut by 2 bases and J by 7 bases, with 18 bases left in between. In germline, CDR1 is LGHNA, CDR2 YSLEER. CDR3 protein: CASSQRLAETWEQYF. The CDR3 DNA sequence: TGCGCCAGCAGCCAACGGTTAGCGGAAACCTGGGAGCAGTACTTC.

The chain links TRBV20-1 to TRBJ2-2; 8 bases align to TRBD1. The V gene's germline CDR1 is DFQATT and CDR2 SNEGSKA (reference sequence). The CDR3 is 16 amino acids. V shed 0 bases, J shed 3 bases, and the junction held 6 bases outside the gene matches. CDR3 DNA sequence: TGCAGTGCTAGAGATGTAAGACAGGGGTACACCGGGGAGCTGTTTTTT. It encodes CSARDVRQGYTGELFF.

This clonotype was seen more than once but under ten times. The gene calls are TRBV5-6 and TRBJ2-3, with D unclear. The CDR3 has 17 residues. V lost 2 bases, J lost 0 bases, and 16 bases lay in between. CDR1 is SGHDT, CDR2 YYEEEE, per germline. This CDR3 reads CASSFIQILGSTDTQYF. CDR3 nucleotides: TGTGCCAGCAGCTTTATTCAGATTCTAGGGAGCACAGATACGCAGTATTTT. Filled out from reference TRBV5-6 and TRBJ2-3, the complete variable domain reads DAGVTQSPTHLIKTRGQQVTLRCSPKSGHDTVSWYQQALGQGPQFIFQYYEEEERQRGNFPDRFSGHQFPNYSSELNVNALLLGDSALYLCASSFIQILGSTDTQYFGPGTRLTVL.

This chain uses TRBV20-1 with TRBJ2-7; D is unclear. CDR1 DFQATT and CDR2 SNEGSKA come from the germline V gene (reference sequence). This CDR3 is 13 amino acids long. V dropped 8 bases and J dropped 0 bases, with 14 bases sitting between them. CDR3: CSTFPGVSYEQYF. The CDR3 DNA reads TGCAGTACTTTTCCGGGTGTCTCCTACGAGCAGTACTTC.

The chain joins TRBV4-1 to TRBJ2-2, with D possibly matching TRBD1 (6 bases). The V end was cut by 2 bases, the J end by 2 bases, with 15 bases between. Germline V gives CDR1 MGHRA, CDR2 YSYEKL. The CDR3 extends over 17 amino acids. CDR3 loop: CASSQPPDSLNTGELFF. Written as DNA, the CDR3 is TGCGCCAGCAGCCAACCCCCGGACAGCCTAAACACCGGGGAGCTGTTTTTT.

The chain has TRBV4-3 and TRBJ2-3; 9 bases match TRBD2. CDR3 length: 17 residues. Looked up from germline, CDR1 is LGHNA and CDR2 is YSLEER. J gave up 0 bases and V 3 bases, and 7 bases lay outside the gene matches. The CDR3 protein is CASSHVFAGGSTDTQYF. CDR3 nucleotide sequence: TGCGCCAGCAGCCACGTTTTCGCGGGGGGGAGCACAGATACGCAGTATTTT.

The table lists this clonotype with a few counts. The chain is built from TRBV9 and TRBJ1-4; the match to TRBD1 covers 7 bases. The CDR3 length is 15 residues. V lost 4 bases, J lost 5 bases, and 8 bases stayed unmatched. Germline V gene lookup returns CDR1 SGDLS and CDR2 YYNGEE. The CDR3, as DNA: TGTGCCAGCAGCAACCCCGGGACAGAAAATGAAAAACTGTTTTTT. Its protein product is CASSNPGTENEKLFF. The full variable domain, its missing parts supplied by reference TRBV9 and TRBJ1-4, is DSGVTQTPKHLITATGQRVTLRCSPRSGDLSVYWYQQSLDQGLQFLIQYYNGEERAKGNILERFSAQQFPDLHSELNLSSLELGDSALYFCASSNPGTENEKLFFGSGTQLSVL.